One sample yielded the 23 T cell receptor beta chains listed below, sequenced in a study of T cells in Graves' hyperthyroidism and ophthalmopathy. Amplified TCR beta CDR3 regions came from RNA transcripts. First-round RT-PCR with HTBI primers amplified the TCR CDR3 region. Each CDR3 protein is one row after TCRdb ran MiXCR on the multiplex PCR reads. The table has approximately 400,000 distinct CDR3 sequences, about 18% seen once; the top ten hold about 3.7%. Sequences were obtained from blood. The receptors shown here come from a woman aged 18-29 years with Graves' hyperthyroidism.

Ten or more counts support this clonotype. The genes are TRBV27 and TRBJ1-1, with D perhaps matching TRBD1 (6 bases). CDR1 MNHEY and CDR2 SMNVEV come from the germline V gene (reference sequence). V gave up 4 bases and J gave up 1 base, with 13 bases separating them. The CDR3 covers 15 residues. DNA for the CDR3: TGTGCCAGCAGTTACAACAGGGCTAAGAACACTGAAGCTTTCTTT. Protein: CASSYNRAKNTEAFF.

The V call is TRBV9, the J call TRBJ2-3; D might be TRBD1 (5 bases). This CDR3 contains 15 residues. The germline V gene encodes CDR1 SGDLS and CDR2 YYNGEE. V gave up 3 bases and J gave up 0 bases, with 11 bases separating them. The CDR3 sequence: CASSEQVSSTDTQYF. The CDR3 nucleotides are TGTGCCAGCAGCGAACAGGTTTCTAGCACAGATACGCAGTATTTT.

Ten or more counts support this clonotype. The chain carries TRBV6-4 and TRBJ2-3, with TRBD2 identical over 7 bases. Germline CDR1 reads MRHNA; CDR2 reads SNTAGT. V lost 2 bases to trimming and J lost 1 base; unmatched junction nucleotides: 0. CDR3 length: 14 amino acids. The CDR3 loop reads CASSDSGGTDTQYF. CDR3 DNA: TGTGCCAGCAGTGACAGCGGGGGCACAGATACGCAGTATTTT.

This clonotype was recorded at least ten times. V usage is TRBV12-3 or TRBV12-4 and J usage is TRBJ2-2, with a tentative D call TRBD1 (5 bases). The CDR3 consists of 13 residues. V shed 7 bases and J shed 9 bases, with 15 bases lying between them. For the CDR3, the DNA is TGTGCCAGCAAGAACTGGGGCCCACGGGAGCTGTTTTTT. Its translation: CASKNWGPRELFF.

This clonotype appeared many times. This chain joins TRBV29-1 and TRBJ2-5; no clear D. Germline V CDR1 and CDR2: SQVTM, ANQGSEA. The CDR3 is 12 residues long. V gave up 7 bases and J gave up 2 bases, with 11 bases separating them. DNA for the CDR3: TGCAGCGCTTCGAAGGTTCAAGAGACCCAGTACTTC. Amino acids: CSASKVQETQYF.

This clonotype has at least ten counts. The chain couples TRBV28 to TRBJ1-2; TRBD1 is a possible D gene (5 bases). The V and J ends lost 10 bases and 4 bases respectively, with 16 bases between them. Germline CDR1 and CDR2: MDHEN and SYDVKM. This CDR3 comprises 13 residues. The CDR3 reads CATTIGDSYGYTF. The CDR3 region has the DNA TGTGCCACCACAATAGGGGATTCCTATGGCTACACCTTC.

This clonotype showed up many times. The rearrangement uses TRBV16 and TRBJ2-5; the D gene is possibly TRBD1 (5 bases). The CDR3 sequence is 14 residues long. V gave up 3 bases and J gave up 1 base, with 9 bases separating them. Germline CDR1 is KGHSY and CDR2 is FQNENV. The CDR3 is CASSHLTAQETQYF. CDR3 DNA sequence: TGTGCCAGCAGCCACCTGACAGCCCAAGAGACCCAGTACTTC.

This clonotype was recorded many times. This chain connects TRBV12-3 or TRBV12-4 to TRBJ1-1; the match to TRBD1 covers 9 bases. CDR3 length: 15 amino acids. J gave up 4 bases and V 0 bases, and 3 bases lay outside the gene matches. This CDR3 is CASSLAGTGRTEAFF. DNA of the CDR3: TGTGCCAGCAGTTTAGCTGGGACAGGGCGCACTGAAGCTTTCTTT.

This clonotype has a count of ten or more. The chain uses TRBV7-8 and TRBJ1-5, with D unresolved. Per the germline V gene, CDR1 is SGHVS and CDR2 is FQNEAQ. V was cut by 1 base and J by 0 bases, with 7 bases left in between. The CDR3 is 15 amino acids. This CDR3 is CASSLDSLSNQPQHF. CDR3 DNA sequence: TGTGCCAGCAGCTTAGACAGCCTTAGCAATCAGCCCCAGCATTTT.

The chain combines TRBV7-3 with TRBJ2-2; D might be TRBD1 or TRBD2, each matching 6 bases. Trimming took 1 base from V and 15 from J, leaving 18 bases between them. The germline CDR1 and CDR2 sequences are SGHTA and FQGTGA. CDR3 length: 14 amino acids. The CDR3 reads CASSLRGAPGSMFF. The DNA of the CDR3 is TGTGCCAGCAGCTTAAGGGGGGCACCGGGGAGCATGTTTTTT.

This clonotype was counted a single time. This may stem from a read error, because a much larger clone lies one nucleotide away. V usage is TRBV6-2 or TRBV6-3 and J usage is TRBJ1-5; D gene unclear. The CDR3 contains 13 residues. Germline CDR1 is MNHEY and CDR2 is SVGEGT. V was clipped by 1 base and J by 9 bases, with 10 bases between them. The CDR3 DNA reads TGTGCCAGCAGTTACTTTCGTGCTTGGCCCCAGCATTTT. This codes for CASSYFRAWPQHF.

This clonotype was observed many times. Here the CDR3 reads CASSFQDDKAFF. Here the CDR3 DNA reads TGTGCCAGCAGCTTTCAGGACGATAAAGCTTTCTTT. The rearrangement uses TRBV7-9 and TRBJ1-1; D uncertain. This CDR3 has 12 amino acids. Trimming pared 3 bases from V and 9 bases from J, leaving 11 bases between. Germline V gene sequence: CDR1 SEHNR, CDR2 FQNEAQ (reference sequence).

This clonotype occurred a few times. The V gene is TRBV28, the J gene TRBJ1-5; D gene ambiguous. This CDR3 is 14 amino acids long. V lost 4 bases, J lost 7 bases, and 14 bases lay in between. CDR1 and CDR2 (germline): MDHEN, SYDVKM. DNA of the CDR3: TGTGCCAGCAGTTGGGCAGGCCGGGGACAGCCCCAGCATTTT. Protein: CASSWAGRGQPQHF.

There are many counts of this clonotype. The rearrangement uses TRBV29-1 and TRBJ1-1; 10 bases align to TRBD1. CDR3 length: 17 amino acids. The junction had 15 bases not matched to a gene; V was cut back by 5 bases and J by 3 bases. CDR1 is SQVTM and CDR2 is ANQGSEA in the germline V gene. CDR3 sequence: CSVTRDRGLGRDTEAFF. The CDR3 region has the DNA TGCAGCGTTACGAGGGACAGGGGATTGGGACGGGACACTGAAGCTTTCTTT.

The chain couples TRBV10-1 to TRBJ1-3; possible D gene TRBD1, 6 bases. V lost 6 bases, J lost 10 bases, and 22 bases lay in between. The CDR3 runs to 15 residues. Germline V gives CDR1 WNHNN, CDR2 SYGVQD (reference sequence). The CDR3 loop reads CASRGPYGKRGTIYF. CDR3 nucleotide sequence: TGCGCCAGCAGGGGCCCGTACGGGAAGAGGGGGACCATATATTTT.

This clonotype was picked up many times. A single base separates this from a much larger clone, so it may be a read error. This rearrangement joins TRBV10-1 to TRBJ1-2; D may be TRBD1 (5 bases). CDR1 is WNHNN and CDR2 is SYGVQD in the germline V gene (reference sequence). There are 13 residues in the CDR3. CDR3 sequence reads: CASSEGTNYDYTF. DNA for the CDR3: TGCGCCAGCAGTGAGGGGACTAACTATGACTACACCTTC.

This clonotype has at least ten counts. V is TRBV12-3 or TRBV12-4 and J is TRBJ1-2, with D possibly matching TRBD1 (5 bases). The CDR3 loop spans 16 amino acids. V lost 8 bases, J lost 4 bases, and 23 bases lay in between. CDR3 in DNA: TGTGCCAGCGCCCCCCGAGGACGGGGCCAGGGCTATGGCTACACCTTC. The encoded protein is CASAPRGRGQGYGYTF.

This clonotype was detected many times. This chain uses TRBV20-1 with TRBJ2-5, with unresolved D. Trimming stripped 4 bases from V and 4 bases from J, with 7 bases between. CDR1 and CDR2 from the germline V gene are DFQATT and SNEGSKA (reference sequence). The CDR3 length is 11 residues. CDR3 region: CSAIVRETQYF. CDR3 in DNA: TGCAGTGCTATCGTTCGAGAGACCCAGTACTTC.

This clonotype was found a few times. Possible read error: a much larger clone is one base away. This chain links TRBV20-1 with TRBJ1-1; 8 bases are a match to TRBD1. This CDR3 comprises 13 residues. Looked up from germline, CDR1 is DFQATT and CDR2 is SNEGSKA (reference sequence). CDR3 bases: TGCAGTGCTACACCCGGGACAGGTACTGAAGCTTGCTTT. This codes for CSATPGTGTEACF.

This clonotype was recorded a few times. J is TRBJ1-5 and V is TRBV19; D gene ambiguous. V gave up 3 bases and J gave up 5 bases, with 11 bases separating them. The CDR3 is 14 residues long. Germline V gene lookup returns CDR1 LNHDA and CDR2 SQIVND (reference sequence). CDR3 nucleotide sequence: TGTGCCAGTAGTATTAGCGGCAGATATCAGCCCCAGCATTTT. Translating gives CASSISGRYQPQHF.

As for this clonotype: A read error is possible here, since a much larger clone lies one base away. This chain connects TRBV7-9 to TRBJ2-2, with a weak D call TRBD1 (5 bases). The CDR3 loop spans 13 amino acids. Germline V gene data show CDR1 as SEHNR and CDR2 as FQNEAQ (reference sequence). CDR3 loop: CVSSLEGAGELFF. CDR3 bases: TGTGTCAGCAGCTTAGAAGGGGCCGGGGAGCTGTTTTTT. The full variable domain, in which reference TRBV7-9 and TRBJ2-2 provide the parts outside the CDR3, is DTGVSQNPRHKITKRGQNVTFRCDPISEHNRLYWYRQTLGQGPEFLTYFQNEAQLEKSRLLSDRFSAERPKGSFSTLEIQRTEQGDSAMYLCVSSLEGAGELFFGEGSRLTVL.

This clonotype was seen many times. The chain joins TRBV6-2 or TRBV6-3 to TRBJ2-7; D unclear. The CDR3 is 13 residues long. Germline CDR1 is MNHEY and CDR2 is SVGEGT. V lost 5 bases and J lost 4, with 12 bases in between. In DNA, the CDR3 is TGTGCCAGCAGTCGGTCGAGGCTTTACGAGCAGTACTTC. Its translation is CASSRSRLYEQYF.

CDR3 sequence: CASSYSRGRTEAFF. CDR3 coding DNA: TGTGCCAGCAGTTACTCTCGGGGTCGCACTGAAGCTTTCTTT. J is TRBJ1-1 and V is TRBV6-2 or TRBV6-3; D is uncertain. This CDR3 has 14 amino acids. V shed 0 bases and J shed 4 bases, with 9 bases lying between them. Germline V gene lookup returns CDR1 MNHEY and CDR2 SVGEGT.